Listed below are T cell receptor beta chains from one sample, sequenced in a study of T cell repertoires in cytomegalovirus infection. Which antigens these TCRs recognize remains unknown. TCRdb passed the reads through MiXCR, listing each CDR3 protein once. Seen here are fewer than 950,000 distinct CDR3 sequences, 32% observed once, and the top ten hold around 12%. The sample here was cultured CD8+ T cells from PBMCs, taken from culture after CMV antigen stimulation. These receptors were collected from a human donor in good health (CMV status not recorded). Some clones in this sample may be carry-over from other donors' samples. Both conserved end residues are part of each CDR3. Each record gives: clone size, D gene, J gene, V gene, CDR3 protein, CDR3 DNA. A D gene is named only where the DNA matches it firmly. The size field is filled for only some rows; it gives once, few, many or a size class.

-,TRBD2,TRBJ2-7,TRBV6-5,CASSWASGPYEQYF,TGTGCCAGCAGTTGGGCTAGCGGGCCCTACGAGCAGTACTTC
-,-,TRBJ2-1,TRBV19,CASSLGGAGYNEQFF,TGTGCCAGTAGCCTGGGGGGGGCGGGTTACAATGAGCAGTTCTTC
-,-,TRBJ2-2,TRBV15,CATSRPGQTNTGELFF,TGTGCCACCAGCAGGCCGGGACAAACGAACACCGGGGAGCTGTTTTTT
-,-,TRBJ2-1,TRBV12-5,CASGSGHVFEQFF,TGTGCTAGTGGTTCCGGACACGTATTTGAGCAGTTCTTC
-,TRBD1,TRBJ1-3,TRBV12-3/TRBV12-4,CASSRDSLYF,TGTGCCAGCAGCAGGGACAGCTTATATTTT
few,-,TRBJ2-3,TRBV12-5,CASGFGDIGTTDTQYF,TGTGCTAGTGGTTTTGGGGATATCGGTACGACAGATACGCAGTATTTT
many,-,TRBJ1-1,TRBV7-6,CASSAPPPGTEAFF,TGTGCCAGCAGCGCTCCCCCCCCGGGGACTGAAGCTTTCTTT
few,-,TRBJ2-7,TRBV7-8,CASSLEHEQYF,TGTGCCAGCAGCCTAGAGCACGAGCAGTACTTC
-,-,TRBJ2-3,TRBV6-1,CASILEDFTDTQYF,TGTGCCAGCATTTTAGAGGACTTCACAGATACGCAGTATTTT
-,TRBD2,TRBJ2-5,TRBV13,CASRAGVAGGSQETQYF,TGCGCCAGCAGAGCTGGAGTAGCGGGGGGTTCACAAGAGACCCAGTACTTC
many,TRBD2,TRBJ2-2,TRBV7-6,CASSLYSGGDTGELFF,TGTGCCAGCAGCTTATATAGCGGGGGTGACACCGGGGAGCTGTTTTTT
few,TRBD1,TRBJ2-5,TRBV7-9,CASSHGQGPLVGTQYF,TGTGCCAGCAGCCACGGACAGGGCCCACTAGTGGGGACCCAGTACTTC
-,-,TRBJ2-4,TRBV4-1,CASSQDTLRAKNIQYF,TGCGCCAGCAGCCAGGACACACTGAGGGCCAAAAACATTCAGTACTTC
once,-,TRBJ1-4,TRBV5-1,CASSLEGQKKEKLFF,TGCGCCAGCAGCTTGGAGGGGCAGAAGAAAGAAAAACTGTTTTTT
many,TRBD1,TRBJ2-2,TRBV7-9,CASSPDRGLTGELFF,TGTGCCAGCAGCCCGGACAGGGGGCTGACCGGGGAGCTGTTTTTT
once,-,TRBJ2-3,TRBV3-1,CASSQKSGVRIGTDTQYF,TGTGCCAGCAGCCAGAAGTCGGGGGTACGGATTGGGACAGATACGCAGTATTTT
-,TRBD1,TRBJ1-1,TRBV6-1,CASSYGPQGASIPEAFF,TGTGCCAGCAGTTACGGTCCCCAGGGGGCGAGTATACCTGAAGCTTTCTTT
many,-,TRBJ1-5,TRBV7-2,CASSLRPGVWNQPQHF,TGTGCCAGCAGCCTAAGACCGGGGGTATGGAATCAGCCCCAGCATTTT
-,TRBD2,TRBJ2-3,TRBV6-2/TRBV6-3,CASSLLAPSTDTQYF,TGTGCCAGCAGCTTACTAGCGCCTAGCACAGATACGCAGTATTTT
-,TRBD1,TRBJ2-5,TRBV7-3,CASSLIPMGTEETQYF,TGTGCCAGCAGCTTAATCCCTATGGGGACAGAAGAGACCCAGTACTTC
few,TRBD1,TRBJ1-4,TRBV7-2,CASSADRGVLEKLFF,TGTGCCAGCAGCGCCGACAGGGGGGTTTTGGAAAAACTGTTTTTT
few,-,TRBJ2-5,TRBV7-3,CASRLSRGQETQYF,TGTGCCAGCAGACTATCACGAGGCCAAGAGACCCAGTACTTC